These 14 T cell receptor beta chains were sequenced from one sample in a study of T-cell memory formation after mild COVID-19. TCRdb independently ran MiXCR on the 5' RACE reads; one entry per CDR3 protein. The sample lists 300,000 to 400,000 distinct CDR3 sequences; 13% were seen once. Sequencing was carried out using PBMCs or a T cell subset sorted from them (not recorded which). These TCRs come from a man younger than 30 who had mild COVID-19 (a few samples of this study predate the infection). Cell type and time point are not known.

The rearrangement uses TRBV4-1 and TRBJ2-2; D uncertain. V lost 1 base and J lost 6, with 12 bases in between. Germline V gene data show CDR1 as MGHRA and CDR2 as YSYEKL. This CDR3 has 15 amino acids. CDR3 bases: TGCGCCAGCAGCCAAGGGATAACGAGCCCCGGGGAGCTGTTTTTT. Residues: CASSQGITSPGELFF.

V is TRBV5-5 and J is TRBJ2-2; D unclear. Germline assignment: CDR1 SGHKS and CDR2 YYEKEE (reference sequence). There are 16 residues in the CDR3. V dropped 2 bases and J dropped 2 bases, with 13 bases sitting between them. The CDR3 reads CASSFWTQPNTGELFF. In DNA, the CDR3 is TGTGCCAGCAGCTTCTGGACCCAACCCAACACCGGGGAGCTGTTTTTT.

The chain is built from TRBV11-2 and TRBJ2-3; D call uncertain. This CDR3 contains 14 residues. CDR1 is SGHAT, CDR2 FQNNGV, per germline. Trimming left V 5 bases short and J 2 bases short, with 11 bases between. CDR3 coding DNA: TGTGCCAGCAGCCCCCCCCGCTTCACAGATACGCAGTATTTT. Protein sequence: CASSPPRFTDTQYF.

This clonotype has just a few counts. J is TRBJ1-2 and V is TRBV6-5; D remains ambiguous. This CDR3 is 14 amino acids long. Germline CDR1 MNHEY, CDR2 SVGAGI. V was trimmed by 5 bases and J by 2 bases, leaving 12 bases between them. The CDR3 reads CASSQLRRNYGYTF. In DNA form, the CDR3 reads TGTGCCAGCAGTCAGCTCCGAAGGAACTATGGCTACACCTTC.

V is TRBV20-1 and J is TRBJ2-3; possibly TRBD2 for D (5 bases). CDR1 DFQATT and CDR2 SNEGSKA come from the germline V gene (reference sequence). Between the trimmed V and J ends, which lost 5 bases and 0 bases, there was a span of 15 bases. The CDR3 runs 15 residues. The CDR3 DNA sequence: TGCAGTGCTTCCATGTGGCGGACTAGCACAGATACGCAGTATTTT. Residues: CSASMWRTSTDTQYF.

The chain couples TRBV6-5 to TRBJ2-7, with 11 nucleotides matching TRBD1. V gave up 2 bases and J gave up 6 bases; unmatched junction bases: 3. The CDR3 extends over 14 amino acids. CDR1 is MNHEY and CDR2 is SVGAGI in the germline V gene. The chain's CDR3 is CASSYLGTGGEQYF. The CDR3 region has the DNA TGTGCCAGCAGTTACCTCGGGACAGGGGGCGAGCAGTACTTC.

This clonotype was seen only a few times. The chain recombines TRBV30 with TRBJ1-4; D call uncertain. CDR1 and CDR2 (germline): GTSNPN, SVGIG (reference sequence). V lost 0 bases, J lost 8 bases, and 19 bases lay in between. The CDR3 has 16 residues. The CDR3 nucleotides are TGTGCCTGGAGTGTACCCATGGATCTTTCGGGCGAAAAACTGTTTTTT. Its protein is CAWSVPMDLSGEKLFF.

The CDR3 here is CASSQDSQGRQPQHF. The CDR3 DNA reads TGCGCCAGCAGCCAAGATTCGCAGGGACGTCAGCCCCAGCATTTT. The chain has TRBV4-3 and TRBJ1-5; D is possibly TRBD1 (5 bases). The CDR3 covers 15 residues. V was clipped by 0 bases and J by 6 bases, with 12 bases between them. Per the germline V gene, CDR1 is LGHNA and CDR2 is YSLEER.

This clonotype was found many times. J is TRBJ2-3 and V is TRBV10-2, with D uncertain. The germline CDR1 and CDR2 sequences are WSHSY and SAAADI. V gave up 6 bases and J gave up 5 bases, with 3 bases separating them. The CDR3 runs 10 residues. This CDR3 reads CASRGDTQYF. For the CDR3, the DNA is TGCGCCAGCAGGGGAGATACGCAGTATTTT.

As DNA, the CDR3 is TGTGCCAGCAGTTGGGGTCTCGGTACAGATACGCAGTATTTT. This sequence encodes CASSWGLGTDTQYF. V usage is TRBV6-2 or TRBV6-3 and J usage is TRBJ2-3; no reliable D call. Germline V lookup: CDR1 MNHEY, CDR2 SVGEGT. This CDR3 contains 14 residues. The V end was cut by 4 bases, the J end by 3 bases, with 11 bases between.

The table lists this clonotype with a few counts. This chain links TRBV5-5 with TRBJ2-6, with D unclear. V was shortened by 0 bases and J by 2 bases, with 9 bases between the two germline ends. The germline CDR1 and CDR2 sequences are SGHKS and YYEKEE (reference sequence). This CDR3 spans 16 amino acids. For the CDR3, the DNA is TGTGCCAGCAGCTTGGCCTCGATGACTGGGGCCAACGTCCTGACTTTC. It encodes CASSLASMTGANVLTF.

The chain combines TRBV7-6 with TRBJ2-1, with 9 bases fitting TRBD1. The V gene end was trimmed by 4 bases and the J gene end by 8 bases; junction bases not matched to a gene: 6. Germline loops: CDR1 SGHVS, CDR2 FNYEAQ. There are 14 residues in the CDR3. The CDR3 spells CASSYGQGYDEQFF. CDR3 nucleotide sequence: TGTGCCAGCAGCTACGGACAGGGGTACGATGAGCAGTTCTTC. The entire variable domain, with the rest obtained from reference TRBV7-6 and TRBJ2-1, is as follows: GAGVSQSPRYKVTKRGQDVALRCDPISGHVSLYWYRQALGQGPEFLTYFNYEAQQDKSGLPNDRFSAERPEGSISTLTIQRTEQRDSAMYRCASSYGQGYDEQFFGPGTRLTVL.

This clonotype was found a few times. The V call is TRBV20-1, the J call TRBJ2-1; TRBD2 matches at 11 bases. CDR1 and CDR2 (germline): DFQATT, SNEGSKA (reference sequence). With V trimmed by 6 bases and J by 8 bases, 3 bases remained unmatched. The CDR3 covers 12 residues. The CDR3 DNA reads TGCAGTGCCCCGACTAGCGGGGATGAGCAGTTCTTC. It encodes CSAPTSGDEQFF.

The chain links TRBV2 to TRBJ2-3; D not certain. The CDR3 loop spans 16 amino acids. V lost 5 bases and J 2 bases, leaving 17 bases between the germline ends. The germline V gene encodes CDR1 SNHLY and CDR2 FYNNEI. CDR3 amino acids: CASSFGFVGPTDTQYF. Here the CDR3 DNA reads TGTGCCAGCAGTTTCGGGTTTGTGGGCCCCACAGATACGCAGTATTTT.